The subject of this entry is one T cell receptor (beta chain). The antigen is unknown. The entry originates in a study of radiation and T cells in renal cell carcinoma. Study-level points and caveats: Pretreatment tumor biopsies were lacking, so baseline clonotypes are unknown. In blood, top tumor clones expanded by 2 weeks, shrinking by 4.

Data came from immunoSEQ multiplex PCR; TCRdb stores just in-frame clones and leaves some out. The sample includes 65,000 or so clones, 60% to 85% of them seen just once. From germline, CDR1 is SNHLY and CDR2 FYNNEI. V dropped 5 bases and J dropped 3; count of bases not matched to a gene: 7. The CDR3 is 15 residues long. As for time point: blood 4 weeks post-SBRT, at nephrectomy. Treatment specified: 15 Gy SBRT to primary tumor, nephrectomy 4 weeks later. The patient's renal cell carcinoma had clear cell pathology. The sequencing used blood, collected from a patient whose treatment included radiotherapy and nephrectomy. The receptor was isolated from a man in his sixties with renal cell carcinoma. The rearrangement links TRBV2 to TRBJ1-5; TRBD1 aligns across 7 bases. The CDR3 nucleotides are TGTGCCAGCAGTCGTTCAGGGGGTAACAATCAGCCCCAGCATTTT. Amino acid sequence: CASSRSGGNNQPQHF.